The entry below describes one T cell receptor beta chain. This clonotype has only a few counts. Which antigen it targets is not known. No base-level quality is on record; no much larger clone is a single base apart. Explained via the paper, the treatment or condition label denotes: in vitro stimulation with specific CMV peptide epitopes to enrich CMV-specific T cells. CDR1 and CDR2 were assigned from the germline V gene as SGHTA and FQGNSA. Trimming takes 5 bases from V and 7 bases from J, and the germline ends sit 17 bases apart. The cysteine opens and the phenylalanine closes a CDR3 of 15 amino acids. The CDR3 DNA has 45 bases and is translated from base 1. This specimen comes from a study of T cell repertoires in cytomegalovirus infection (dated 2019 in TCRdb). For context, the study as a whole: Recently identified HLA-C-restricted CMV epitopes, whose presentation resists viral immunomodulation, were targeted by peptide stimulations together with well-studied HLA-B-restricted epitopes. The HLA type of each donor mattered for the analysis, because public TCR beta signatures pointed to carriage of CMV infection along with the matching HLA type. Broad study findings and their caveats: Cumulative frequency of public TCR beta family members discriminated carriers of CMV infection plus the relevant HLA type in this cohort and an independent 352-donor cohort. The ex vivo response was dominated by HLA-C-restricted CMV-specific TCR beta clonotypes, which also provided the single most frequent clonotype in two of eight donors.

The sequencer listed for this sample is Illumina HiSeq 1500. TCRdb took the public reads, trimmed them with fastp at Q25, ran MiXCR for clone calling and kept in-frame beta chains. Entries that share a CDR3 protein sequence are merged under the most common genes and DNA. This sample has a few hundred thousand distinct CDR3 sequences in its table, and about 39% of those were observed once. Of the sample, around 50% is held by the ten largest clones. The sequence was collected from a human donor in good health (CMV status not recorded). Some clones in this sample may be carry-over from other donors' samples. The chain was built from TRBV7-2 and TRBJ1-4; a tentative D match to TRBD1 spans 6 bases. The specimen comprised cultured PBMCs, sampled from culture after CMV antigen stimulation. CDR3 reads: CASSPQWATGEKLFF. The nucleotides are TGTGCCAGCAGCCCCCAGTGGGCGACAGGTGAAAAACTGTTTTTT.